This T cell receptor (beta chain) was captured by sequencing in a study of T cell responses to AZD1222 COVID-19 vaccine. General observations from the study: Researchers report vaccine-associated CD4 TCRs spanning spike, with dominance at 160-218 and 743-854. No repertoire was sampled before or during the peak T cell response, only after it.

A word on this clone: Its antigen is currently unknown. Different DNA sequences within this sample yield the same CDR3.

The assay was immunoSEQ multiplex PCR, and TCRdb's table has in-frame clones only and misses some. The sample yields 110,000 to 150,000 clones, almost 90% seen once. From germline, CDR1 is SGHNT and CDR2 YYREEE (reference sequence). The CDR3 runs to 16 residues. The V segment lost 4 bases and the J segment 3 bases; nucleotides outside the gene matches: 6. This specimen consisted of peripheral blood, obtained on day 0 of AZD1222 vaccination. This clonotype was sampled from an adult in good health. This chain links TRBV5-4 with TRBJ2-3, with 12 bases fitting TRBD2. The CDR3 reads CASSRRTSGDTDTQYF. The CDR3 nucleotides are TGTGCCAGCAGCCGACGGACTAGCGGGGATACAGATACGCAGTATTTT.